Below are 23 T cell receptor beta chains sequenced from a single sample in a study of CD8 T cell repertoires and HIV-1 epitope variants. These receptors lack a known antigen. Using immunoSEQ multiplex PCR, the repertoire was profiled, and TCRdb retains in-frame clones only, with some absent. The sample yields 5,100 or so clones, roughly 66% seen once. Sequences were obtained from cultured CD8+ T cells derived from PBMCs. All receptors come from a male donor with HIV.

The J gene is TRBJ2-1, the V gene TRBV19; possibly TRBD2 for D (5 bases). Trimming took 6 bases from V and 0 from J, leaving 9 bases between them. Germline CDR1 and CDR2: LNHDA and SQIVND (reference sequence). The CDR3 runs to 14 residues. The DNA of the CDR3 is TGTGCCAGTAGGGAGGTTCCCTCCTACAATGAGCAGTTCTTC. The encoded protein is CASREVPSYNEQFF.

This clone is labeled as medium-sized. The chain joins TRBV15 to TRBJ1-4; D perhaps matches TRBD1 (6 bases). This CDR3 has 14 residues. CDR1 is LNHNV, CDR2 YYDKDF, per germline (reference sequence). Trimming removed 0 bases at V and 8 bases at J, with 10 bases between. The CDR3 DNA reads as TGTGCCACCAGCAGAGACAGGGGTGGGGAAAAACTGTTTTTT. Translating it yields CATSRDRGGEKLFF. The complete variable domain, with remaining parts taken from reference TRBV15 and TRBJ1-4, reads DAMVIQNPRYQVTQFGKPVTLSCSQTLNHNVMYWYQQKSSQAPKLLFHYYDKDFNNEADTPDNFQSRRPNTSFCFLDIRSPGLGDTAMYLCATSRDRGGEKLFFGSGTQLSVL.

The chain recombines TRBV9 with TRBJ1-1, with D perhaps TRBD1 (5 bases). The CDR3 covers 13 residues. The germline V and J ends were trimmed by 4 bases and 5 bases, with 12 bases remaining between them. Per the germline V gene, CDR1 is SGDLS and CDR2 is YYNGEE. Here the CDR3 reads CASSLPGLTEAFF. CDR3 sequence (DNA): TGTGCCAGCAGCTTACCGGGACTTACTGAAGCTTTCTTT.

This clone was picked up one time. The V call is TRBV11-2, the J call TRBJ1-1; D may be TRBD1 (5 bases). The CDR3 covers 13 residues. The V end was cut by 3 bases, the J end by 7 bases, with 12 bases between. Germline CDR1 reads SGHAT; CDR2 reads FQNNGV. The CDR3 DNA follows: TGTGCCAGCAGCTTGGGGCGTCACGGTGAAGCTTTCTTT. Translated, it gives CASSLGRHGEAFF.

V and J are TRBV28 and TRBJ1-1; D is undetermined. The germline CDR1 and CDR2 sequences are MDHEN and SYDVKM. CDR3 length equals 12 residues. V was cut by 5 bases and J by 3 bases, with 7 bases left in between. CDR3 nucleotide sequence: TGTGCCAGCAGTCAAGGAGACACTGAAGCTTTCTTT. It codes for CASSQGDTEAFF.

V is TRBV27 and J is TRBJ2-7; D is unresolved. This CDR3 contains 14 residues. V lost 5 bases and J lost 3, with 14 bases in between. CDR1 MNHEY and CDR2 SMNVEV come from the germline V gene (reference sequence). The CDR3 DNA reads TGTGCCAGCAGTCCATCCGGAGTCGGCTACGAGCAGTACTTC. This encodes CASSPSGVGYEQYF.

This clone was counted only a few times. The rearrangement joins TRBV10-1 to TRBJ2-7; D possibly uses TRBD1 or TRBD2 (6 bases each). V was cut by 3 bases and J by 5 bases, with 14 bases left in between. Germline CDR1 reads WNHNN; CDR2 reads SYGVQD (reference sequence). The CDR3 runs to 14 residues. The CDR3 sequence: CASSDNRASDEQYF. Here the CDR3 DNA reads TGCGCCAGCAGTGACAACAGGGCTAGCGACGAGCAGTACTTC.

The V gene is TRBV4-1, the J gene TRBJ2-3, with a weak D call TRBD1 (6 bases). V lost 0 bases and J 6 bases, leaving 10 bases between the germline ends. Per the germline V gene, CDR1 is MGHRA and CDR2 is YSYEKL. This CDR3 is 14 amino acids long. CDR3 loop: CASSQDVGADTQYF. The CDR3 DNA reads as TGCGCCAGCAGCCAAGATGTGGGGGCTGATACGCAGTATTTT.

With respect to this clone: One end of the junction varies from germline; a read error may be responsible. V gene TRBV6-5 combines with J gene TRBJ2-1; 7 positions match TRBD1. Germline V gene sequence: CDR1 MNHEY, CDR2 SVGAGI. The CDR3 consists of 14 residues. The CDR3 DNA follows: TGTGCCAGCAGTACAGGGGAATCCTACAATGGGCAGTTCTTC. It codes for CASSTGESYNGQFF.

A word on this clone: A junction end diverges from the germline sequence, so it may reflect a read error. This sample includes further DNA sequences coding for the same CDR3. V gene TRBV2 combines with J gene TRBJ2-2; 8 nucleotides agree with TRBD1. Germline lookup yields CDR1 SNHLY and CDR2 FYNNEI. The length of the CDR3 is 15 residues. The CDR3 DNA reads TGTGCTAGCAACCCGGGACAGGTCGCACCCGGGGAGCTGTTTTTT. Its translation is CASNPGQVAPGELFF.

Judged by abundance, this clone is medium-sized. V gene TRBV28 combines with J gene TRBJ2-5, with 8 bases aligning to TRBD1. Germline V gene data show CDR1 as MDHEN and CDR2 as SYDVKM. With V trimmed by 4 bases and J by 1 base, 5 bases remained unmatched. This CDR3 has 15 residues. CDR3 amino acids: CASSSPDRAQETQYF. CDR3 sequence (DNA): TGTGCCAGCAGTTCCCCGGACAGGGCCCAAGAGACCCAGTACTTC.

This clone turned up a few times. The chain carries TRBV28 and TRBJ2-7; 11 bases align to TRBD1. Germline V gene sequence: CDR1 MDHEN, CDR2 SYDVKM. V lost 7 bases and J lost 2; bases outside the gene matches: 4. The CDR3 runs 14 residues. CDR3 coding DNA: TGTGCCAGCAATCCGGGACAGGGGGCCTACGAGCAGTACTTC. As protein: CASNPGQGAYEQYF.

The V gene is TRBV9, the J gene TRBJ2-3, with a weak D call TRBD2 (6 bases). This CDR3 has 15 amino acids. Trimming pared 0 bases from V and 1 base from J, leaving 9 bases between. Germline loops: CDR1 SGDLS, CDR2 YYNGEE. The chain's CDR3 is CASSVEWGGTDTQYF. CDR3 DNA sequence: TGTGCCAGCAGCGTAGAGTGGGGGGGCACAGATACGCAGTATTTT.

This chain connects TRBV21-1 to TRBJ2-5; the table assigns TRBD2, which was not confirmed against the DNA. TRBV21-1 is flagged as a pseudogene. The CDR3 has 18 amino acids. Here the CDR3 reads CASLHNDLSGRVRETQYF. The CDR3 DNA is TGTGCCAGCTTACATAACGACCTTAGCGGGAGGGTTAGGGAGACCCAGTACTTC.

This rearrangement joins TRBV7-9 to TRBJ2-7, with TRBD1 matching over 7 bases. The CDR3 is 14 amino acids. The germline V gene encodes CDR1 SEHNR and CDR2 FQNEAQ (reference sequence). The ends lost 3 bases at V and 7 bases at J; junction bases unmatched: 9. This CDR3 reads CASSLGQYLREQYF. The CDR3 DNA sequence: TGTGCCAGCAGCTTGGGACAGTACCTTCGTGAGCAGTACTTC.

This clone has only one observation. The chain combines TRBV27 with TRBJ2-2; 13 bases fit TRBD2. There are 21 residues in the CDR3. V trimming: 6 bases; J trimming: 5 bases; junction bases outside the gene matches: 21. The germline V gene encodes CDR1 MNHEY and CDR2 SMNVEV (reference sequence). The CDR3 DNA sequence: TGTGCCAGCAGATCCACCACCACTAGCGGGGGGGCCTCTGGACTAACCGGGGAGCTGTTTTTT. Translating gives CASRSTTTSGGASGLTGELFF.

The chain has TRBV28 and TRBJ2-3; TRBD2 matches 14 bases. Germline V gene sequence: CDR1 MDHEN, CDR2 SYDVKM. This CDR3 contains 16 residues. V shed 3 bases, J shed 3 bases, and the junction held 2 bases outside the gene matches. This chain's CDR3 is CASSLTSGRGTDTQYF. Written as DNA, the CDR3 is TGTGCCAGCAGTTTGACTAGCGGGAGGGGTACAGATACGCAGTATTTT. Together with reference TRBV28 and TRBJ2-3, the CDR3 gives the full variable domain: DVKVTQSSRYLVKRTGEKVFLECVQDMDHENMFWYRQDPGLGLRLIYFSYDVKMKEKGDIPEGYSVSREKKERFSLILESASTNQTSMYLCASSLTSGRGTDTQYFGPGTRLTVL.

This chain links TRBV7-2 with TRBJ2-4; D possibly uses TRBD1 or TRBD2 (5 bases each). V was cut by 5 bases and J by 0 bases, with 11 bases left in between. The CDR3 sequence is 15 residues long. CDR1 is SGHTA, CDR2 FQGNSA, per germline. CDR3 in amino acids: CASSPGALAKNIQYF. DNA of the CDR3: TGTGCCAGCAGCCCCGGGGCCCTAGCCAAAAACATTCAGTACTTC.

The gene calls are TRBV28 and TRBJ1-1, with a weak D call TRBD1 (6 bases). V shed 3 bases and J shed 14 bases, with 16 bases lying between them. CDR3 length: 12 amino acids. Per germline, CDR1 MDHEN and CDR2 SYDVKM. The CDR3 nucleotides read TGTGCCAGCAGTTTTCGGAGGACGGGGGGCTTCTTT. Protein: CASSFRRTGGFF. The full variable domain, rest sourced from reference TRBV28 and TRBJ1-1, is DVKVTQSSRYLVKRTGEKVFLECVQDMDHENMFWYRQDPGLGLRLIYFSYDVKMKEKGDIPEGYSVSREKKERFSLILESASTNQTSMYLCASSFRRTGGFFGQGTRLTVV.

The V gene is TRBV4-3, the J gene TRBJ1-1; no clear D gene. The CDR3 loop spans 14 amino acids. CDR1 is LGHNA, CDR2 YSLEER, per germline. V was pared by 2 bases and J by 4 bases, with 11 bases between. The CDR3 protein is CASSQNVISTEAFF. CDR3 sequence (DNA): TGCGCCAGCAGCCAAAACGTAATAAGCACTGAAGCTTTCTTT.

This clone has more than one count but fewer than ten. The CDR3 region has the DNA TGTGCCAGCAGCCCCACTAGCGGGAAAGATACAGATACGCAGTATTTT. Its translation: CASSPTSGKDTDTQYF. This chain joins TRBV5-8 and TRBJ2-3; 10 bases agree with TRBD2. The CDR3 totals 16 residues. CDR1 and CDR2 (germline): SGHTS, YDEGEE. J lost 3 bases, V lost 4 bases, and 8 bases had no gene match. Using reference TRBV5-8 and TRBJ2-3 for the parts outside the CDR3, the full variable domain is EAGVTQSPTHLIKTRGQQATLRCSPISGHTSVYWYQQALGLGLQFLLWYDEGEERNRGNFPPRFSGRQFPNYSSELNVNALELEDSALYLCASSPTSGKDTDTQYFGPGTRLTVL.

The chain couples TRBV19 to TRBJ1-1; D is uncertain. Per the germline V gene, CDR1 is LNHDA and CDR2 is SQIVND (reference sequence). V was cut by 5 bases and J by 5 bases, with 12 bases left in between. The CDR3 length is 13 residues. The CDR3 nucleotides read TGTGCCAGTAGTTCTACGGGGAGTACTGAAGCTTTCTTT. Translation: CASSSTGSTEAFF.

The chain uses TRBV7-9 and TRBJ1-1; a weak D match, TRBD1 (5 bases). The CDR3 has 17 residues. Germline assignment: CDR1 SEHNR and CDR2 FQNEAQ (reference sequence). Trimming removed 5 bases from V and 0 bases from J, with 19 bases in between. CDR3 DNA: TGTGCCAGCAGCCTAACGGGGCGGGGGATCCTGAACACTGAAGCTTTCTTT. It encodes CASSLTGRGILNTEAFF. Combining the CDR3 with reference TRBV7-9 and TRBJ1-1 gives the whole variable domain DTGVSQNPRHKITKRGQNVTFRCDPISEHNRLYWYRQTLGQGPEFLTYFQNEAQLEKSRLLSDRFSAERPKGSFSTLEIQRTEQGDSAMYLCASSLTGRGILNTEAFFGQGTRLTVV.